There are a few counts of the clone carrying this TCR beta chain. Its cognate antigen is unknown. Use of 60 Vbeta and 13 Jbeta primers characterized the PCR. Sequenced by immunoSEQ multiplex PCR; TCRdb stores in-frame clones only, minus some. The sample lists 150,000 to 200,000 clones, approximately 83% occurring once. These data are taken from a study of cytomegalovirus exposure and HLA in healthy donors. Study-wide findings and caveats: Listed as cytomegalovirus-associated were more than 150 TCR beta chains.

The source of this sequence is a boy between 2 and 10 years old in good health and CMV-seronegative. Sample: PBMCs.

The CDR3 bases are TGCGCCAGCAGCCAAACCAGAACTAGCGGGAGGTGGGAGACCCAGTACTTC. As protein: CASSQTRTSGRWETQYF. The chain recombines TRBV4-3 with TRBJ2-5, with TRBD2 matching over 12 bases. Germline V lookup: CDR1 LGHNA, CDR2 YSLEER. The trim removed 2 bases at V and 5 bases at J, leaving 9 bases unmatched. CDR3 size: 17 residues.